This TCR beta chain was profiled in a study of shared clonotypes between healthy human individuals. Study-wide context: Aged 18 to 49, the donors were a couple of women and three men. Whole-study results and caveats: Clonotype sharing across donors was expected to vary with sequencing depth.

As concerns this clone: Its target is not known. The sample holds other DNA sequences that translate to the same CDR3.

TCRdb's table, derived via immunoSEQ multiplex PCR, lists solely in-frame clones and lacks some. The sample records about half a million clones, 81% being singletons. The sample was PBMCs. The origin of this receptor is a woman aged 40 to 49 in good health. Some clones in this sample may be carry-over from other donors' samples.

This chain's CDR3 is CASSLDPNTEAFF. The CDR3 DNA reads as TGCGCCAGCAGCTTGGACCCGAACACTGAAGCTTTCTTT. This chain connects TRBV5-1 to TRBJ1-1; no firm D call. Germline V gives CDR1 SGHRS, CDR2 YFSETQ. V dropped 0 bases and J dropped 1 base, with 4 bases sitting between them. The CDR3 sequence is 13 residues long.